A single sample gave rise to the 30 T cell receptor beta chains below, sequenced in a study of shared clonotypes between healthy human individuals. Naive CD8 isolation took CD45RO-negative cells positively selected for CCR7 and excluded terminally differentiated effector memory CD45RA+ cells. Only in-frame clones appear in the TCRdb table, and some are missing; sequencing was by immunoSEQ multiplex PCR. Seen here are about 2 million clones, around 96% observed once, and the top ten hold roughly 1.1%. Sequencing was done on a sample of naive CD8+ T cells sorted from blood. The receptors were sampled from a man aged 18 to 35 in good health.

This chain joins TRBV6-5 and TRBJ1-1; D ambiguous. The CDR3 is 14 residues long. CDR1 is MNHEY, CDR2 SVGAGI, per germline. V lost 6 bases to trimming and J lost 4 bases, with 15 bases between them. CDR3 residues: CASSIRMETTEAFF. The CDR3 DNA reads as TGTGCCAGCAGCATTCGGATGGAGACCACTGAAGCTTTCTTT.

The CDR3 protein is CATASPLAGSYEQYF. In DNA form, the CDR3 reads TGCGCCACCGCTTCTCCGCTAGCGGGATCCTACGAGCAGTACTTC. The chain recombines TRBV10-2 with TRBJ2-7; TRBD2 matches at 9 bases. This CDR3 has 15 residues. V lost 10 bases, J lost 1 base, and 11 bases stayed unmatched. Germline values: CDR1 WSHSY, CDR2 SAAADI.

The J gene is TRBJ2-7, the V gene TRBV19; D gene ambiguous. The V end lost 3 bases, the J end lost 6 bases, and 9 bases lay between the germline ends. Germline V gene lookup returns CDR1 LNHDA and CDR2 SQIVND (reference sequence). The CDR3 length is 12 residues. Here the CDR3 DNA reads TGTGCCAGTAGTATGGTTGGAGCCGAGCAGTACTTC. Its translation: CASSMVGAEQYF.

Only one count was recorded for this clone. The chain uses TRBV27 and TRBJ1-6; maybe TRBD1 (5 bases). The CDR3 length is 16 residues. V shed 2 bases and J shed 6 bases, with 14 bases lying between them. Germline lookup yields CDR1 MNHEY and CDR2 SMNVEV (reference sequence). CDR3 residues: CASSLGGGVGNSPLHF. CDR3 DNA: TGTGCCAGCAGTTTAGGAGGAGGGGTAGGTAATTCACCCCTCCACTTT.

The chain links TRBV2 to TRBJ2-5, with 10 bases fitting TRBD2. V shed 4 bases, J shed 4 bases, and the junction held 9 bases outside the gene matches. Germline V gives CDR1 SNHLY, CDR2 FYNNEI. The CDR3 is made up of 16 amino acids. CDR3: CASSGLAGAGVETQYF. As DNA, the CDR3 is TGTGCCAGCAGTGGTCTAGCGGGAGCTGGGGTAGAGACCCAGTACTTC.

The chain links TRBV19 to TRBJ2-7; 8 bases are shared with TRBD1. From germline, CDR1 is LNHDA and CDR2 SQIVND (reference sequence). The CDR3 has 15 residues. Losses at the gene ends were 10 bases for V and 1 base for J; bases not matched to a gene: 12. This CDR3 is CAIHRTGIRSYEQYF. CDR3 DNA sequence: TGTGCCATCCACCGGACAGGGATCCGTTCCTACGAGCAGTACTTC. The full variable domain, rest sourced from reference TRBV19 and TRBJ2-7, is DGGITQSPKYLFRKEGQNVTLSCEQNLNHDAMYWYRQDPGQGLRLIYYSQIVNDFQKGDIAEGYSVSREKKESFPLTVTSAQKNPTAFYLCAIHRTGIRSYEQYFGPGTRLTVT.

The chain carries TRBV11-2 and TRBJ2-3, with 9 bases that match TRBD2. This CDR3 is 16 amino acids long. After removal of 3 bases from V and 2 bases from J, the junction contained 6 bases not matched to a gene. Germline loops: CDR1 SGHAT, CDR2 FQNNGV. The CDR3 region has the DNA TGTGCCAGCAGCTTGCTAGCGGGACTAACCACAGATACGCAGTATTTT. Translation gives CASSLLAGLTTDTQYF.

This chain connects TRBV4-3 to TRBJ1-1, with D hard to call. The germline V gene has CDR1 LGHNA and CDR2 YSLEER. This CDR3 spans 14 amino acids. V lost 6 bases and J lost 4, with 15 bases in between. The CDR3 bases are TGCGCCAGCAGGGGAGATACCGAGGGCACTGAAGCTTTCTTT. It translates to CASRGDTEGTEAFF.

The CDR3 bases are TGCGCCAGCAGCCAGACACCCAATTACCAAGAGACCCAGTACTTC. Residues: CASSQTPNYQETQYF. The rearrangement joins TRBV4-1 to TRBJ2-5; D gene ambiguous. V was trimmed by 3 bases and J by 0 bases, leaving 11 bases between them. The germline V gene has CDR1 MGHRA and CDR2 YSYEKL. The CDR3 runs 15 residues.

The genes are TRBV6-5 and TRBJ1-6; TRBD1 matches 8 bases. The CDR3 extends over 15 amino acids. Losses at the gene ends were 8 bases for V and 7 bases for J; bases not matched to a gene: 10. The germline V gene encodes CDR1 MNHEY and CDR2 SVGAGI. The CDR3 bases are TGTGCCAGCTCGGACAGGGCGGGATGGAATTCACCCCTCCACTTT. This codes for CASSDRAGWNSPLHF.

The DNA for the CDR3 is TGTGCCAGCGGACAGACAACTAATGAAAAACTGTTTTTT. It is translated as CASGQTTNEKLFF. The chain joins TRBV11-2 to TRBJ1-4; TRBD1 might be the D (6 bases). This CDR3 region has 13 residues. CDR1 and CDR2 (germline): SGHAT, FQNNGV. V gave up 8 bases and J gave up 0 bases, with 7 bases separating them. Complete variable domain (other parts from reference TRBV11-2 and TRBJ1-4): EAGVAQSPRYKIIEKRQSVAFWCNPISGHATLYWYQQILGQGPKLLIQFQNNGVVDDSQLPKDRFSAERLKGVDSTLKIQPAKLEDSAVYLCASGQTTNEKLFFGSGTQLSVL.

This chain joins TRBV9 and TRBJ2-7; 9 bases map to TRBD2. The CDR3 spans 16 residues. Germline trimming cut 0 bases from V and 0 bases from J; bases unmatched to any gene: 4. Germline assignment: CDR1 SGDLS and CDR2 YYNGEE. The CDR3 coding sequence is TGTGCCAGCAGCGTAGATGGCGGGGGGGCCTCCTACGAGCAGTACTTC. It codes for CASSVDGGGASYEQYF.

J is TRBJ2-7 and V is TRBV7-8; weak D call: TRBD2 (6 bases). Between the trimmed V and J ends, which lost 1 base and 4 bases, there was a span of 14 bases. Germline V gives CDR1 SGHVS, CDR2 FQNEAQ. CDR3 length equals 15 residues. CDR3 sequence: CASSLGAGPTYEQYF. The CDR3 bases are TGTGCCAGCAGCTTAGGGGCGGGGCCAACTTACGAGCAGTACTTC.

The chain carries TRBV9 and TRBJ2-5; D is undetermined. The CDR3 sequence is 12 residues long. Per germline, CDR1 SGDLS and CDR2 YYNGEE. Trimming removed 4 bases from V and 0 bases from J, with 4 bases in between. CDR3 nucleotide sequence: TGTGCCAGCAGCACGTACCAAGAGACCCAGTACTTC. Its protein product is CASSTYQETQYF.

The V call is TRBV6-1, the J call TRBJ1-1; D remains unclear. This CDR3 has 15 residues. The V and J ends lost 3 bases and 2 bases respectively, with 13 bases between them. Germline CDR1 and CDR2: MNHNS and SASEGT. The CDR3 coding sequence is TGTGCCAGCAGTGAGTATTGGGCTGGCAACACTGAAGCTTTCTTT. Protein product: CASSEYWAGNTEAFF.

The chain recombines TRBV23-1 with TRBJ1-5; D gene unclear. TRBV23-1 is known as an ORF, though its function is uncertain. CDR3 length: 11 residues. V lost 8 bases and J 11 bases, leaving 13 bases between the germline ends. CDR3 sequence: CASLGEHAQHF. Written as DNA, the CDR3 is TGCGCCAGCCTCGGGGAACATGCCCAGCATTTT.

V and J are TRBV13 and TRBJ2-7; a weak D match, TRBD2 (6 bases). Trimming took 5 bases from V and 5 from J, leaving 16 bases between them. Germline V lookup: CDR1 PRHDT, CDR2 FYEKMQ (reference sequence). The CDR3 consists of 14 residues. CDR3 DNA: TGTGCCAGCAGCATTAGACTAGAAATCCACGAGCAGTACTTC. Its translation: CASSIRLEIHEQYF.

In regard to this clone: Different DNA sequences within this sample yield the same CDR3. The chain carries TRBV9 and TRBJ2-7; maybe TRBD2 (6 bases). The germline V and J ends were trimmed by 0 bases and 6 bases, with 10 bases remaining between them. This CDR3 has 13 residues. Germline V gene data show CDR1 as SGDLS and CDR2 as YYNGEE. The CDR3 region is CASSVATGGEQYF. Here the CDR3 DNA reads TGTGCCAGCAGCGTAGCGACCGGGGGCGAGCAGTACTTC.

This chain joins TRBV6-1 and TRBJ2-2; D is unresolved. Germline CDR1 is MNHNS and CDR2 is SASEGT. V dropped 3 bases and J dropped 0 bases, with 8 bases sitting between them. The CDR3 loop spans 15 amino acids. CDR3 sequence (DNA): TGTGCCAGCAGTGATAGGCTGACGAACACCGGGGAGCTGTTTTTT. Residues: CASSDRLTNTGELFF.

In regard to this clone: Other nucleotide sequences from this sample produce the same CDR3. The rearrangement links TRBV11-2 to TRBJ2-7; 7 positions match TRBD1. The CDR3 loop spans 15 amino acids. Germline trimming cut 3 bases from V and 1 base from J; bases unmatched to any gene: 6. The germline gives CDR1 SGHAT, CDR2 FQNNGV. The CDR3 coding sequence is TGTGCCAGCAGCTTGGGTCCGACAGGGTCCTACGAGCAGTACTTC. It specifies CASSLGPTGSYEQYF.

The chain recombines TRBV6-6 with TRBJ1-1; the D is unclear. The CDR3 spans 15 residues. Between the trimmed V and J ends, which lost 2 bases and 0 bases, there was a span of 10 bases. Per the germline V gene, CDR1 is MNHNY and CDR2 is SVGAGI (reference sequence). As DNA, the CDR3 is TGTGCCAGCAGTTACAGCGGAGACATGAACACTGAAGCTTTCTTT. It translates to CASSYSGDMNTEAFF.

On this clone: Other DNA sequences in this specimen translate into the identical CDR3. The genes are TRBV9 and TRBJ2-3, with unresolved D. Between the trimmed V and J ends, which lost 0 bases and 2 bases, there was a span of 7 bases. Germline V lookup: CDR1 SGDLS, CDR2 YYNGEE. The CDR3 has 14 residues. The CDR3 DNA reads TGTGCCAGCAGCGTAGATGGATACACAGATACGCAGTATTTT. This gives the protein CASSVDGYTDTQYF. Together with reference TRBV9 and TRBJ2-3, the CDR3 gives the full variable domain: DSGVTQTPKHLITATGQRVTLRCSPRSGDLSVYWYQQSLDQGLQFLIQYYNGEERAKGNILERFSAQQFPDLHSELNLSSLELGDSALYFCASSVDGYTDTQYFGPGTRLTVL.

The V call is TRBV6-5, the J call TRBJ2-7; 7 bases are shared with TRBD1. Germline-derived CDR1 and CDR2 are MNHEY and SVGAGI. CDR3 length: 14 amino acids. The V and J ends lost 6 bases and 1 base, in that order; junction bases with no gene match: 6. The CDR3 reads CASRMDRRSYEQYF. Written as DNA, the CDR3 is TGTGCCAGCAGGATGGACAGGCGATCCTACGAGCAGTACTTC.

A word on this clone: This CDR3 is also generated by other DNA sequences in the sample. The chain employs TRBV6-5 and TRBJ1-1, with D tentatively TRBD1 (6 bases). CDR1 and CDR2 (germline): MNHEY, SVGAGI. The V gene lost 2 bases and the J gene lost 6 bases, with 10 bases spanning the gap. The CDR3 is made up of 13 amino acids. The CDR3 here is CASSYGGGSEAFF. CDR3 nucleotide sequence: TGTGCCAGCAGTTACGGGGGCGGTTCTGAAGCTTTCTTT.

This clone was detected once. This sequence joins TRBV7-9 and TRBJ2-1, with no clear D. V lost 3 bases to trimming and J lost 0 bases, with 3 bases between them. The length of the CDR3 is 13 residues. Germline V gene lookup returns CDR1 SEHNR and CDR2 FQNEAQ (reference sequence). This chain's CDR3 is CASSLFSYNEQFF. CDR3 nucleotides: TGTGCCAGCAGCTTGTTCTCCTACAATGAGCAGTTCTTC. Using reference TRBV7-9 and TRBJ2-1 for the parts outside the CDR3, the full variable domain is DTGVSQNPRHKITKRGQNVTFRCDPISEHNRLYWYRQTLGQGPEFLTYFQNEAQLEKSRLLSDRFSAERPKGSFSTLEIQRTEQGDSAMYLCASSLFSYNEQFFGPGTRLTVL.

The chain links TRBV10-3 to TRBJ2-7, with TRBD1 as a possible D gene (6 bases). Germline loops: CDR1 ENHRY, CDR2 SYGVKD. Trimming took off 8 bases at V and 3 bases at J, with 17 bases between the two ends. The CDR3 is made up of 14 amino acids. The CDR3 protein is CAIGVQGKDYEQYF. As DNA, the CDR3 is TGTGCCATCGGGGTACAGGGTAAGGACTACGAGCAGTACTTC.

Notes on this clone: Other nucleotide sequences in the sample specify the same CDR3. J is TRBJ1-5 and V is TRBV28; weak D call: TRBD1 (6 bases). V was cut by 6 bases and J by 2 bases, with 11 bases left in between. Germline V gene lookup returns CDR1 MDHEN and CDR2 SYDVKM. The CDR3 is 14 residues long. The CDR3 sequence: CASSSRGGNQPQHF. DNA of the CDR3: TGTGCCAGCAGCTCCAGGGGAGGCAATCAGCCCCAGCATTTT.

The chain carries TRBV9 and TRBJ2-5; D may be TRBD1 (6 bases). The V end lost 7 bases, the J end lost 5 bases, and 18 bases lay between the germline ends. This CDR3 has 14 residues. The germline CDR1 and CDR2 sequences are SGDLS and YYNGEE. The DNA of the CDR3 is TGTGCCAGCGGGGGATTACAGGGTATGGAGACCCAGTACTTC. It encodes CASGGLQGMETQYF.

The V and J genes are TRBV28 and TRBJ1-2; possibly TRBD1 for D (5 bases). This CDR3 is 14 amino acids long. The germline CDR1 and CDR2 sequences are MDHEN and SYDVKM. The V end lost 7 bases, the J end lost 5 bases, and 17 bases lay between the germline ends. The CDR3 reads CASTLRGGGYGYTF. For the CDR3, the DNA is TGTGCCAGCACTCTACGGGGGGGAGGGTATGGCTACACCTTC.

The CDR3 loop is CASSEGVISPREQYF. The DNA for the CDR3 is TGTGCCAGCAGTGAAGGGGTGATCTCCCCTCGAGAGCAGTACTTC. J is TRBJ2-7 and V is TRBV2; D not resolved. The CDR3 contains 15 residues. CDR1 SNHLY and CDR2 FYNNEI come from the germline V gene. Deletions cut 1 base from V and 7 bases from J, with 17 bases between.